The 10 T cell receptor beta chains given below trace back to one sample, sequenced in a study of blood T cell repertoires in COVID-19. The method was immunoSEQ multiplex PCR; TCRdb's version includes in-frame clones alone and lacks a portion of them. Of about 240,000 clones listed, 86% are singletons. The sample comprised peripheral blood. The receptors derive from a man aged 55 to 70 with acute or convalescent COVID-19.

The CDR3 DNA reads TGTGCCACCAGCAGGGACAGGGGGGACGAGCAGTACTTC. Protein sequence: CATSRDRGDEQYF. The genes are TRBV15 and TRBJ2-7, with 10 bases matching TRBD1. The germline gives CDR1 LNHNV, CDR2 YYDKDF (reference sequence). The CDR3 extends over 13 amino acids. Trimming cost V 3 bases and J 5 bases; bases outside gene matches: 1.

The rearrangement uses TRBV30 and TRBJ2-1; TRBD1 is a possible D gene (6 bases). Germline values: CDR1 GTSNPN, CDR2 SVGIG (reference sequence). V shed 1 base and J shed 8 bases, with 12 bases lying between them. The CDR3 is 13 residues long. The CDR3 here is CAWSAPGVHEQFF. The CDR3 DNA follows: TGTGCCTGGAGTGCGCCAGGGGTCCATGAGCAGTTCTTC.

The chain recombines TRBV19 with TRBJ1-1; tentative D call: TRBD1 (6 bases). Trimming cost V 7 bases and J 10 bases, with 16 bases left between them. The length of the CDR3 is 12 residues. CDR1 is LNHDA, CDR2 SQIVND, per germline (reference sequence). In DNA form, the CDR3 reads TGTGCCAGTACCGAAACAGGGAGTTCAGCTTTCTTT. Protein product: CASTETGSSAFF.

The V and J genes are TRBV27 and TRBJ1-4, with D maybe TRBD1 (5 bases). CDR1 MNHEY and CDR2 SMNVEV come from the germline V gene (reference sequence). Trimming pared 4 bases from V and 5 bases from J, leaving 14 bases between. This CDR3 is built from 15 residues. Here the CDR3 reads CASSSPSAGNEKLFF. CDR3 coding DNA: TGTGCCAGCAGTTCACCTTCGGCAGGGAATGAAAAACTGTTTTTT.

V gene TRBV7-2 combines with J gene TRBJ2-7; D ambiguous. CDR1 is SGHTA and CDR2 is FQGNSA in the germline V gene. The CDR3 consists of 13 residues. Trimming stripped 0 bases from V and 4 bases from J, with 7 bases between. In nucleotides, the CDR3 is TGTGCCAGCAGCTTAGCTACTAATTACGAGCAGTACTTC. Protein product: CASSLATNYEQYF.

J is TRBJ1-2 and V is TRBV6-5; D unclear. The length of the CDR3 is 15 residues. The V gene's germline CDR1 is MNHEY and CDR2 SVGAGI. Trimming cost V 0 bases and J 8 bases, with 16 bases left between them. CDR3 DNA: TGTGCCAGCAGTTACTCCCAAGGAGGGAATTACGGCTACACCTTC. It encodes CASSYSQGGNYGYTF.

The rearrangement joins TRBV5-1 to TRBJ2-2; tentatively, D is TRBD2 (6 bases). V was shortened by 6 bases and J by 6 bases, with 15 bases between the two germline ends. The CDR3 is made up of 14 amino acids. Per the germline V gene, CDR1 is SGHRS and CDR2 is YFSETQ. CDR3 loop: CASTNPGDPGELFF. CDR3 bases: TGCGCCAGCACCAACCCGGGGGATCCCGGGGAGCTGTTTTTT.

CDR3 bases: TGTGCCAGCAGCTTAGTCGGGACAGGCAATTATGGCTACACCTTC. Translating it yields CASSLVGTGNYGYTF. V usage is TRBV7-9 and J usage is TRBJ1-2; 8 bases match TRBD1. The CDR3 runs 15 residues. CDR1 is SEHNR, CDR2 FQNEAQ, per germline (reference sequence). The V segment lost 1 base and the J segment 5 bases; nucleotides outside the gene matches: 6.

The CDR3 nucleotides are TGTGCCAGCAGTGAACCTACCGTTTACTCTGGAAACACCATATATTTT. It codes for CASSEPTVYSGNTIYF. The V call is TRBV6-1, the J call TRBJ1-3, with D unclear. CDR3 size: 16 residues. Trimming left V 2 bases short and J 0 bases short, with 11 bases between. Germline lookup yields CDR1 MNHNS and CDR2 SASEGT.

The V and J genes are TRBV6-6 and TRBJ2-1; 9 bases are a match to TRBD2. V was pared by 4 bases and J by 1 base, with 2 bases of the junction left unmatched. The germline gives CDR1 MNHNY, CDR2 SVGAGI (reference sequence). The CDR3 spans 15 residues. This chain's CDR3 is CASSSLAGSYNEQFF. The CDR3 DNA follows: TGTGCCAGCAGTTCTCTAGCGGGGTCCTACAATGAGCAGTTCTTC.